This paragraph covers one TCR beta chain sequence. Generated by immunoSEQ multiplex PCR, the TCRdb table keeps only in-frame clones and is missing some. The sample records 58,000 or so clones, 90% being singletons. These data belong to a study of T cell changes during pregnancy in multiple sclerosis. This CDR3 spans 18 amino acids. CDR1 MNHEY and CDR2 SMNVEV come from the germline V gene (reference sequence). The V and J ends lost 5 bases and 7 bases, in that order; junction bases with no gene match: 21. Here the sequenced sample was peripheral blood, taken in the first trimester of pregnancy. This TCR came from a female donor in good health, enrolled as a control in a pregnancy study. The chain links TRBV27 to TRBJ1-2; 8 nucleotides align to TRBD1. DNA of the CDR3: TGTGCCAGCAGTCCCCCCGGGACAGGTTTTTCGGGAACAAGTGGCTACACCTTC. Protein sequence: CASSPPGTGFSGTSGYTF.